One and the same sample provided the 12 T cell receptor beta chains below, sequenced in a study of CD8 T cells in ankylosing spondylitis. One entry per CDR3 protein, called by TCRdb with MiXCR from the 5' RACE reads. This sample yields fewer than 450,000 distinct CDR3 sequences, of which roughly a sixth are seen a single time; over 1% belongs to the top ten. General study results and limits: What appeared characteristic of ankylosing spondylitis blood was a TCR beta motif of several highly homologous variants.

Which antigens these TCRs recognize remains unknown. The sequenced sample consisted of blood, either unsorted or a sorted T cell fraction (not recorded which). Receptors originate from a male donor with ankylosing spondylitis.

This clonotype was seen only a few times. The chain joins TRBV4-3 to TRBJ2-7; D not resolved. The V end was cut by 1 base, the J end by 4 bases, with 8 bases between. CDR3 length equals 13 residues. Germline V gene lookup returns CDR1 LGHNA and CDR2 YSLEER. The CDR3 spells CASSQGQQYEQYF. The CDR3 region has the DNA TGCGCCAGCAGCCAAGGACAACAATACGAGCAGTACTTC.

This clonotype was recorded many times. The chain has TRBV12-3 or TRBV12-4 and TRBJ1-5, with D possibly matching TRBD1 (5 bases). Trimming left V 10 bases short and J 5 bases short, with 15 bases between. The CDR3 loop spans 13 amino acids. CDR3 residues: CATAAGTDQPQHF. CDR3 sequence (DNA): TGTGCCACCGCGGCAGGGACGGATCAGCCCCAGCATTTT.

V gene TRBV7-9 combines with J gene TRBJ1-1; perhaps TRBD1 as D (5 bases). There are 16 residues in the CDR3. V shed 3 bases and J shed 3 bases, with 17 bases lying between them. CDR1 and CDR2 (germline): SEHNR, FQNEAQ (reference sequence). This CDR3 reads CASSFFGAGRDTEAFF. The CDR3 DNA follows: TGTGCCAGCAGCTTTTTCGGGGCAGGTCGGGACACTGAAGCTTTCTTT.

This clonotype was counted many times. The rearrangement uses TRBV5-6 and TRBJ2-1; D gene unclear. The germline V gene encodes CDR1 SGHDT and CDR2 YYEEEE. Trimming cost V 0 bases and J 7 bases, with 8 bases left between them. CDR3 size: 13 residues. The DNA for the CDR3 is TGTGCCAGCAGCTTGGCCCTTTATAATGAGCAGTTCTTC. Its translation: CASSLALYNEQFF.

This clonotype was observed a few times. This chain connects TRBV12-3 or TRBV12-4 to TRBJ2-2, with D perhaps matching TRBD2 (6 bases). The CDR3 extends over 16 amino acids. V dropped 1 base and J dropped 1 base, with 10 bases sitting between them. The DNA for the CDR3 is TGTGCCAGCAGTTTAGGGGGAGGAGTGAACACCGGGGAGCTGTTTTTT. Its protein is CASSLGGGVNTGELFF.

This clonotype has more than one count but fewer than ten. The chain joins TRBV11-2 to TRBJ2-6, with a weak D call TRBD2 (6 bases). This CDR3 contains 20 residues. Germline V lookup: CDR1 SGHAT, CDR2 FQNNGV. The V end was cut by 4 bases, the J end by 4 bases, with 26 bases between. The DNA of the CDR3 is TGTGCCAGCAGCTACCGCCATCAGCAGCGGGCTGACTCGGGGGCCAACGTCCTGACTTTC. This codes for CASSYRHQQRADSGANVLTF.

This clonotype has only a few counts. The V call is TRBV10-3, the J call TRBJ2-1; 9 nucleotides line up with TRBD2. CDR1 and CDR2 (germline): ENHRY, SYGVKD. Germline trimming cut 4 bases from V and 1 base from J; bases unmatched to any gene: 5. The CDR3 is made up of 16 amino acids. This CDR3 reads CAISGDSGGSYNEQFF. For the CDR3, the DNA is TGTGCCATCAGTGGAGATAGCGGGGGATCCTACAATGAGCAGTTCTTC.

In its sample, this clonotype was seen a few times. In DNA, the CDR3 is TGCAGTGCTACAAGACAGGGGGCATGGGAGACCCAGTACTTC. Its translation is CSATRQGAWETQYF. This chain joins TRBV20-1 and TRBJ2-5, with 10 nucleotides matching TRBD1. After removal of 4 bases from V and 5 bases from J, the junction contained 7 bases not matched to a gene. CDR3 length equals 14 residues. The V gene's germline CDR1 is DFQATT and CDR2 SNEGSKA (reference sequence).

This clonotype was recorded at least ten times. The chain uses TRBV5-1 and TRBJ1-1; D is unresolved. CDR3 length: 14 amino acids. Germline V lookup: CDR1 SGHRS, CDR2 YFSETQ. Between the trimmed V and J ends, which lost 2 bases and 4 bases, there was a span of 12 bases. In DNA form, the CDR3 reads TGCGCCAGCAGCTTCCGAATGACGAGCACTGAAGCTTTCTTT. Its translation: CASSFRMTSTEAFF.

This chain uses TRBV4-1 with TRBJ1-4, with 9 bases aligning to TRBD1. The CDR3 has 16 amino acids. Germline-derived CDR1 and CDR2 are MGHRA and YSYEKL. Trimming removed 4 bases from V and 7 bases from J; junction bases left unmatched: 10. The CDR3 spells CASSPRDRAIPEKLFF. The CDR3, as DNA: TGCGCCAGCAGCCCCCGGGACAGGGCCATACCTGAAAAACTGTTTTTT.

The V call is TRBV6-1, the J call TRBJ2-1; no reliable D call. From germline, CDR1 is MNHNS and CDR2 SASEGT. The V end lost 6 bases, the J end lost 0 bases, and 12 bases lay between the germline ends. The CDR3 consists of 15 residues. The CDR3 DNA follows: TGTGCCAGCAGCCCCACGCGGTCCTCCTACAATGAGCAGTTCTTC. This sequence encodes CASSPTRSSYNEQFF.

This clonotype has a count of ten or more. The chain carries TRBV12-3 or TRBV12-4 and TRBJ1-1, with TRBD1 matching 7 bases. The CDR3 runs 14 residues. V dropped 5 bases and J dropped 1; count of bases not matched to a gene: 4. The CDR3 loop reads CASSRDSSNTEAFF. The DNA for the CDR3 is TGTGCCAGCAGTAGGGACAGCTCGAACACTGAAGCTTTCTTT.